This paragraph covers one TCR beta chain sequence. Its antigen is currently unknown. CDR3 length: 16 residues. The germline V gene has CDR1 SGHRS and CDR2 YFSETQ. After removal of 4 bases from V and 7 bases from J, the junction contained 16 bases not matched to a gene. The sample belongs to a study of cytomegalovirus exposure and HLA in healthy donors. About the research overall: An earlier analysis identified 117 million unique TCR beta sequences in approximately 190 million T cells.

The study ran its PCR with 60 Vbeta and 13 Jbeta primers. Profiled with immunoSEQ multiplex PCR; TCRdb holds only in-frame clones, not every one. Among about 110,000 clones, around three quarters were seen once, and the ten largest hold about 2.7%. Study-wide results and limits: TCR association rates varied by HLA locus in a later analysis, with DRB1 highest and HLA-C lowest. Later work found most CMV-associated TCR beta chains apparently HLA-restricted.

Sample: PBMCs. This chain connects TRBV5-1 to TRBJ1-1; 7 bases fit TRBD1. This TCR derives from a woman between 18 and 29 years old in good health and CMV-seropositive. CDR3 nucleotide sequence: TGCGCCAGCAGCCTAACAGGGGCTGGTAATATTGATGAAGCTTTCTTT. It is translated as CASSLTGAGNIDEAFF.